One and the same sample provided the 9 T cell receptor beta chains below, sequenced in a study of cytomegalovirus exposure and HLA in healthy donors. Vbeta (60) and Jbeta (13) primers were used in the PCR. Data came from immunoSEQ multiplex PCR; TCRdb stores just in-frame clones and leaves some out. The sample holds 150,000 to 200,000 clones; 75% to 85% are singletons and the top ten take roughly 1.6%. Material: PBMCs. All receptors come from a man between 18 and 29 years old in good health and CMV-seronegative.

CDR3 sequence (DNA): TGTGCCAGCAGCGGAGGAGGGGTGTCCGGAAACACCATATATTTT. Its translation is CASSGGGVSGNTIYF. V is TRBV9 and J is TRBJ1-3; weak D call: TRBD1 (5 bases). Germline lookup yields CDR1 SGDLS and CDR2 YYNGEE. This CDR3 contains 15 residues. The V end was cut by 3 bases, the J end by 4 bases, with 14 bases between.

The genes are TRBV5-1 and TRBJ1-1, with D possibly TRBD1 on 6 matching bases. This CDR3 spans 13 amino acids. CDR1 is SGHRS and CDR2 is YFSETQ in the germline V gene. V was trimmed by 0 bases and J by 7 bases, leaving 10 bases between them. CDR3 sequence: CASSLEQGVEAFF. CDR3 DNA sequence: TGCGCCAGCAGCTTGGAACAGGGTGTTGAAGCTTTCTTT.

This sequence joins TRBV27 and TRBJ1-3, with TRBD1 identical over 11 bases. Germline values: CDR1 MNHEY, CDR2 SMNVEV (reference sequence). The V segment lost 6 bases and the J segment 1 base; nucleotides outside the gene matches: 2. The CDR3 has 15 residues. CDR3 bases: TGTGCCAGCAGAGGGACAGGGGGATCTGGAAACACCATATATTTT. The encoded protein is CASRGTGGSGNTIYF.

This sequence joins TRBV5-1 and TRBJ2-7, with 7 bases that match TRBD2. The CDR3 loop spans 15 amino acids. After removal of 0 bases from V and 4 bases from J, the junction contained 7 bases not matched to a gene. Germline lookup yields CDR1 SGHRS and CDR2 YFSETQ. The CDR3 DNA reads TGCGCCAGCAGCTTGGCCGGCAGGGAGGGGTACGAGCAGTACTTC. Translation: CASSLAGREGYEQYF.

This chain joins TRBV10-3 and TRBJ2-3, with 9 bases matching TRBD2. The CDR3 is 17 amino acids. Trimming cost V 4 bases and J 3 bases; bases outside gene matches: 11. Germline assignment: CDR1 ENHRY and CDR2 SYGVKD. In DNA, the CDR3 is TGTGCCATCAGTGGGGCGACTAGCGGATCAGCGACAGATACGCAGTATTTT. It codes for CAISGATSGSATDTQYF.

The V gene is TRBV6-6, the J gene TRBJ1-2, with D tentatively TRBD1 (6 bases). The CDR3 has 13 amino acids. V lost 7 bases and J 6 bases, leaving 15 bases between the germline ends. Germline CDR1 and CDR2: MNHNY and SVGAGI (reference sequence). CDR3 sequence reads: CASTPGGTNGYTF. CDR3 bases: TGTGCCAGCACCCCGGGGGGCACGAATGGCTACACCTTC.

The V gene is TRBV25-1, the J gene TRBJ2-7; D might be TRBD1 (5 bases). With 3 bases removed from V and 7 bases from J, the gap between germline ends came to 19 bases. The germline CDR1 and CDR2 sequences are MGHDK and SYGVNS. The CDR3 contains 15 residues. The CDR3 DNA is TGTGCCAGCAGTGATAAAAAATTCAGGGCCAGGGAGCAGTACTTC. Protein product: CASSDKKFRAREQYF.

The chain's CDR3 is CASSDSLGSGIETQYF. CDR3 DNA: TGTGCCAGCAGTGACTCGCTTGGTTCCGGGATCGAGACCCAGTACTTC. This rearrangement joins TRBV6-4 to TRBJ2-5; D possibly corresponds to TRBD2 (5 bases). Germline loops: CDR1 MRHNA, CDR2 SNTAGT. The CDR3 runs 16 residues. Trimming stripped 0 bases from V and 5 bases from J, with 16 bases between.

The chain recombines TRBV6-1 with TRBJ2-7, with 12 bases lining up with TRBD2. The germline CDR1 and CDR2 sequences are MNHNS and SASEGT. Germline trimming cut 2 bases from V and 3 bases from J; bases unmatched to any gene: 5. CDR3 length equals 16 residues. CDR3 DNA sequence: TGTGCCAGCAGTGAAAAGCTAGCGGGGGGGTACTACGAGCAGTACTTC. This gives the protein CASSEKLAGGYYEQYF.